Given below is one TCR beta chain in context. This sample was taken from a study of blood T cell repertoires in COVID-19. Study summary: COVID-19 samples, acute and convalescent, were from the United States, Italy and Spain.

In the source study's methods: From reference gene primer amplification, estimates of nucleated cell counts were derived. Measured with immunoSEQ multiplex PCR; TCRdb has only the in-frame clones, and not every one. Clone size and the V and J calls come from that table; the DNA yielded D and trimming. The table includes about 80,000 clones, about nine tenths detected once. Germline loops: CDR1 MNHNS, CDR2 SASEGT. The V and J ends lost 1 base and 7 bases respectively, with 16 bases between them. The CDR3 has 15 amino acids. The V call is TRBV6-1, the J call TRBJ1-2; D is possibly TRBD1 (5 bases). This clonotype was sampled from a woman of 80 years or more with acute or convalescent COVID-19. The sample comprised peripheral blood. The CDR3 bases are TGTGCCAGCAGTGAAGGTCTTGGGGCCCAGGTTGGCTACACCTTC. Translation gives CASSEGLGAQVGYTF.